One sample yielded the 32 T cell receptor beta chains listed below, sequenced in a study of PD-1 blockade in classical Hodgkin lymphoma. The repertoire was sequenced with immunoSEQ multiplex PCR; TCRdb's copy has only in-frame clones and lacks some. The sample carries more than 50,000 clones, over 55% recorded once. After autologous stem cell transplantation all patients relapsed, and prior brentuximab vedotin exposure differed between cohorts. The sample in question was peripheral blood mononuclear cells (PBMCs), obtained before the second cycle of nivolumab. All receptors derive from a human donor with classical Hodgkin lymphoma.

This clone has a single count. This chain joins TRBV10-3 and TRBJ1-5, with 7 bases identical to TRBD1. V shed 2 bases and J 3 bases; nucleotides not matched to a gene: 4. Germline V lookup: CDR1 ENHRY, CDR2 SYGVKD. The CDR3 totals 15 residues. The CDR3 region has the DNA TGTGCCATCAGTGAGGGGACAGTGCTCAATCAGCCCCAGCATTTT. Residues: CAISEGTVLNQPQHF.

The chain links TRBV7-3 to TRBJ2-1, with 7 nucleotides matching TRBD2. V lost 5 bases and J lost 9; bases outside the gene matches: 13. The CDR3 is made up of 15 amino acids. CDR1 and CDR2 (germline): SGHTA, FQGTGA. The CDR3 sequence: CASSRGLAERGEQFF. The CDR3 bases are TGTGCCAGCAGCAGGGGCCTAGCGGAGAGGGGTGAGCAGTTCTTC.

V is TRBV2 and J is TRBJ2-1; TRBD1 aligns across 8 bases. The germline V gene has CDR1 SNHLY and CDR2 FYNNEI. This CDR3 spans 15 amino acids. V shed 9 bases and J 1 base; nucleotides not matched to a gene: 8. CDR3 sequence reads: CASKLGQGSYNEQFF. In nucleotides, the CDR3 is TGTGCCAGTAAACTCGGACAGGGATCCTACAATGAGCAGTTCTTC.

V is TRBV28 and J is TRBJ2-1; unclear D gene. The CDR3 extends over 13 amino acids. Trimming shortened V by 3 bases and J by 8 bases, and 11 bases separated the two germline ends. Germline V CDR1 and CDR2: MDHEN, SYDVKM. The CDR3 loop reads CASSFWGQDEQFF. CDR3 in DNA: TGTGCCAGCAGTTTTTGGGGTCAAGATGAGCAGTTCTTC.

The table lists this clone with a few counts. The chain employs TRBV2 and TRBJ1-4; D gene unclear. Trimming cost V 7 bases and J 4 bases, with 10 bases left between them. Germline lookup yields CDR1 SNHLY and CDR2 FYNNEI. The CDR3 runs to 13 residues. The CDR3 sequence is CASMGRNNEKLFF. CDR3 nucleotide sequence: TGTGCCAGCATGGGCAGGAATAATGAAAAACTGTTTTTT.

The count of this clone is one. The chain has TRBV18 and TRBJ2-1, with 10 positions matching TRBD2. Germline CDR1 reads KGHSH; CDR2 reads LQKENI. Trimming cost V 3 bases and J 7 bases; bases outside gene matches: 9. CDR3 length equals 16 residues. CDR3 residues: CASSPAAGGPVNEQFF. The CDR3 DNA sequence: TGTGCCAGCTCACCTGCAGCGGGAGGGCCTGTAAATGAGCAGTTCTTC.

The chain has TRBV7-2 and TRBJ2-4, with a possible D match to TRBD2 (6 bases). CDR1 and CDR2 from the germline V gene are SGHTA and FQGNSA. V gave up 5 bases and J gave up 4 bases, with 12 bases separating them. This CDR3 is 14 amino acids long. The CDR3 spells CASSPPGAKNIQYF. The CDR3 bases are TGTGCCAGCAGCCCTCCGGGAGCAAAAAACATTCAGTACTTC.

This clone was recorded once. The chain recombines TRBV6-6 with TRBJ2-7, with D maybe TRBD1 (6 bases). The V and J ends lost 5 bases and 2 bases respectively, with 16 bases between them. CDR1 is MNHNY and CDR2 is SVGAGI in the germline V gene (reference sequence). This CDR3 contains 15 residues. The CDR3 loop reads CASSRRDTQAYEQYF. CDR3 nucleotide sequence: TGTGCCAGCAGTCGCCGGGACACCCAGGCCTACGAGCAGTACTTC.

This clone has only a few counts. This rearrangement joins TRBV30 to TRBJ2-7, with 10 bases aligning to TRBD1. V trimming: 2 bases; J trimming: 4 bases; junction bases outside the gene matches: 2. The CDR3 loop spans 13 amino acids. CDR1 GTSNPN and CDR2 SVGIG come from the germline V gene (reference sequence). The chain's CDR3 is CAWSRTGGYEQYF. Here the CDR3 DNA reads TGTGCCTGGAGTAGGACAGGGGGATACGAGCAGTACTTC.

In this sample, this clone is medium-sized. The chain employs TRBV2 and TRBJ2-7; 9 nucleotides line up with TRBD1. CDR3 length: 14 amino acids. The ends lost 4 bases at V and 7 bases at J; junction bases unmatched: 8. Looked up from germline, CDR1 is SNHLY and CDR2 is FYNNEI. The CDR3 region is CASSGGTGWGEQYF. DNA of the CDR3: TGTGCCAGCAGTGGAGGGACAGGGTGGGGGGAGCAGTACTTC.

This clone was observed a single time. The chain recombines TRBV28 with TRBJ2-7; TRBD2 is a possible D gene (6 bases). The length of the CDR3 is 14 residues. Germline values: CDR1 MDHEN, CDR2 SYDVKM. Trimming took off 3 bases at V and 6 bases at J, with 15 bases between the two ends. The CDR3 DNA reads as TGTGCCAGCAGTTTCCCTGTGACTAGTAGCGAGCAGTACTTC. As protein: CASSFPVTSSEQYF.

As regards this clone: This specimen includes other DNA sequences encoding the same CDR3. The chain links TRBV5-1 to TRBJ2-7; D is unresolved. Germline CDR1 SGHRS, CDR2 YFSETQ. V lost 3 bases, J lost 7 bases, and 8 bases lay in between. The CDR3 consists of 11 residues. Here the CDR3 reads CASSSGGEQYF. The CDR3 DNA reads TGCGCCAGCAGCTCAGGTGGAGAGCAGTACTTC.

This chain connects TRBV7-6 to TRBJ1-1; a weak D match, TRBD1 (5 bases). Trimming took off 3 bases at V and 5 bases at J, with 22 bases between the two ends. CDR1 and CDR2 from the germline V gene are SGHVS and FNYEAQ. The CDR3 is 17 residues long. Written as DNA, the CDR3 is TGTGCCAGCAGCTTGAGTGTCGGAGGGGCCCAAGTAACTGAAGCTTTCTTT. It translates to CASSLSVGGAQVTEAFF.

The rearrangement links TRBV11-3 to TRBJ2-7; 8 bases line up with TRBD1. The length of the CDR3 is 11 residues. V shed 1 base and J 13 bases; nucleotides not matched to a gene: 3. Germline V CDR1 and CDR2: SGHNT, YENEEA. The CDR3: CASSLGGQEYF. The CDR3 DNA follows: TGTGCCAGCAGCTTAGGGGGACAGGAATACTTC.

V gene TRBV29-1 combines with J gene TRBJ1-4, with 10 positions matching TRBD1. Germline values: CDR1 SQVTM, CDR2 ANQGSEA. V lost 2 bases and J lost 8; bases outside the gene matches: 5. CDR3 size: 14 residues. The CDR3 loop reads CSVETGTGEEKLFF. CDR3 sequence (DNA): TGCAGCGTTGAAACCGGGACAGGGGAGGAAAAACTGTTTTTT. Together with reference TRBV29-1 and TRBJ1-4, the CDR3 gives the full variable domain: SAVISQKPSRDICQRGTSLTIQCQVDSQVTMMFWYRQQPGQSLTLIATANQGSEATYESGFVIDKFPISRPNLTFSTLTVSNMSPEDSSIYLCSVETGTGEEKLFFGSGTQLSVL.

This chain links TRBV5-6 with TRBJ2-7; D is perhaps TRBD2 (6 bases). V was trimmed by 4 bases and J by 6 bases, leaving 14 bases between them. CDR3 length: 13 residues. Germline V gene lookup returns CDR1 SGHDT and CDR2 YYEEEE. CDR3 nucleotides: TGTGCCAGCAGCCGATCGGGGGTCGGCGAGCAGTACTTC. Amino acid sequence: CASSRSGVGEQYF.

The chain recombines TRBV11-3 with TRBJ1-1; unclear D gene. This CDR3 contains 13 residues. The V gene's germline CDR1 is SGHNT and CDR2 YENEEA. V was pared by 5 bases and J by 1 base, with 8 bases between. CDR3 nucleotides: TGTGCCAGCAGCCCAACAACGAACACTGAAGCTTTCTTT. Translation gives CASSPTTNTEAFF.

The chain recombines TRBV28 with TRBJ1-1; D possibly corresponds to TRBD1 (6 bases). Trimming cost V 5 bases and J 11 bases, with 15 bases left between them. CDR1 is MDHEN and CDR2 is SYDVKM in the germline V gene. CDR3 size: 12 residues. The CDR3 bases are TGTGCCAGCAGTATATATTTAGGGGGGGCTTTCTTT. It yields the protein CASSIYLGGAFF.

The chain uses TRBV10-2 and TRBJ2-3; tentative D call: TRBD2 (6 bases). CDR3 length: 14 amino acids. Germline CDR1 and CDR2: WSHSY and SAAADI. The V gene lost 7 bases and the J gene lost 2 bases, with 13 bases spanning the gap. CDR3 sequence (DNA): TGCGCCAGCACTACACTAGCATCCACAGATACGCAGTATTTT. It specifies CASTTLASTDTQYF.

V is TRBV27 and J is TRBJ2-3; no clear D. The V gene's germline CDR1 is MNHEY and CDR2 SMNVEV (reference sequence). With 3 bases removed from V and 1 base from J, the gap between germline ends came to 5 bases. The CDR3 runs 13 residues. The CDR3 loop reads CASSFGRTDTQYF. The CDR3 nucleotides read TGTGCCAGCAGTTTTGGACGCACAGATACGCAGTATTTT.

V and J are TRBV28 and TRBJ2-5; D is uncertain. The J call is uncertain, as TRBJ2-7 better fits the DNA end. Germline assignment: CDR1 MDHEN and CDR2 SYDVKM. The CDR3 runs to 11 residues. The CDR3 DNA reads TGTGCCACCGGACGGCTATACGAGCAGTACTTC. It specifies CATGRLYEQYF.

With respect to this clone: Other DNA sequences in this sample translate to the same CDR3. This rearrangement joins TRBV9 to TRBJ2-7; the D is unclear. The CDR3 is 14 residues long. Germline V gene lookup returns CDR1 SGDLS and CDR2 YYNGEE. V lost 0 bases and J lost 3, with 10 bases in between. The CDR3 bases are TGTGCCAGCAGCGTAGGTGGGCAGGACTACGAGCAGTACTTC. Residues: CASSVGGQDYEQYF.

This clone appeared once. V gene TRBV6-5 combines with J gene TRBJ1-2; D unclear. The CDR3 has 15 amino acids. Per germline, CDR1 MNHEY and CDR2 SVGAGI. V was pared by 3 bases and J by 6 bases, with 17 bases between. CDR3 DNA sequence: TGTGCCAGCAGTTATTCAGTCTTAGGGTCCAATGGCTACACCTTC. It encodes CASSYSVLGSNGYTF.

In this sample, this clone turned up once. The CDR3 bases are TGTGCCAGCCTGGCCCGGGGACTAAGCACAGATACGCAGTATTTT. Protein sequence: CASLARGLSTDTQYF. The chain uses TRBV2 and TRBJ2-3; TRBD2 agrees at 7 bases. V dropped 8 bases and J dropped 0; count of bases not matched to a gene: 8. CDR1 and CDR2 from the germline V gene are SNHLY and FYNNEI. The length of the CDR3 is 15 residues.

The chain has TRBV5-5 and TRBJ2-7; no clear D gene. The germline gives CDR1 SGHKS, CDR2 YYEKEE (reference sequence). The CDR3 consists of 14 residues. Trimming took off 1 base at V and 2 bases at J, with 10 bases between the two ends. The CDR3 loop reads CASSLYASTYEQYF. CDR3 DNA sequence: TGTGCCAGCAGCTTGTATGCAAGCACCTACGAGCAGTACTTC.

The rearrangement links TRBV7-6 to TRBJ2-1; 12 bases are shared with TRBD2. The germline V gene has CDR1 SGHVS and CDR2 FNYEAQ. The CDR3 totals 15 residues. J gave up 5 bases and V 4 bases, and 3 bases lay outside the gene matches. The CDR3 here is CASSSSGGVNNEQFF. CDR3 bases: TGTGCCAGCAGCTCTAGCGGGGGGGTAAACAATGAGCAGTTCTTC.

V usage is TRBV2 and J usage is TRBJ1-5; 12 nucleotides align to TRBD1. The CDR3 consists of 18 residues. J gave up 2 bases and V 8 bases, and 13 bases lay outside the gene matches. Germline CDR1 SNHLY, CDR2 FYNNEI. CDR3 region: CASANGGGTGGGNQPQHF. For the CDR3, the DNA is TGTGCCAGCGCAAATGGCGGGGGGACAGGGGGCGGCAATCAGCCCCAGCATTTT. Looking up the rest from reference TRBV2 and TRBJ1-5 gives the full variable domain: EPEVTQTPSHQVTQMGQEVILRCVPISNHLYFYWYRQILGQKVEFLVSFYNNEISEKSEIFDDQFSVERPDGSNFTLKIRSTKLEDSAMYFCASANGGGTGGGNQPQHFGDGTRLSIL.

The chain recombines TRBV30 with TRBJ1-4; 8 bases are shared with TRBD1. With 8 bases clipped from V and 8 bases from J, the junction kept 19 bases outside the gene matches. The CDR3 has 16 amino acids. Looked up from germline, CDR1 is GTSNPN and CDR2 is SVGIG (reference sequence). The CDR3: CARWRGYRGDEEKLFF. The CDR3 bases are TGTGCCCGATGGAGGGGATACAGGGGGGACGAGGAAAAACTGTTTTTT.

V usage is TRBV25-1 and J usage is TRBJ2-7, with 7 bases lining up with TRBD1. Trimming cost V 4 bases and J 4 bases; bases outside gene matches: 4. Germline V gene data show CDR1 as MGHDK and CDR2 as SYGVNS. The CDR3 totals 13 residues. The CDR3 DNA reads as TGTGCCAGCAGTGTCCCAGGGGGTTACGAGCAGTACTTC. Amino acids: CASSVPGGYEQYF.

This chain connects TRBV18 to TRBJ2-5, with a weak D call TRBD2 (6 bases). The V end was cut by 6 bases, the J end by 1 base, with 12 bases between. The CDR3 totals 14 residues. Looked up from germline, CDR1 is KGHSH and CDR2 is LQKENI. CDR3: CASSRELAQETQYF. The CDR3 DNA reads TGTGCCAGCTCCCGAGAACTAGCCCAAGAGACCCAGTACTTC.

This clone was seen a few times. CDR3 DNA: TGTGCCTGGAGCAGGGGGGCAGGACAGCCCCAGCATTTT. This gives the protein CAWSRGAGQPQHF. V gene TRBV30 combines with J gene TRBJ1-5; 7 bases are shared with TRBD1. With V trimmed by 3 bases and J by 7 bases, 6 bases remained unmatched. Germline V gene data show CDR1 as GTSNPN and CDR2 as SVGIG (reference sequence). The CDR3 is 13 amino acids.

The V and J genes are TRBV5-5 and TRBJ2-3; 10 bases agree with TRBD1. This CDR3 is 17 amino acids long. With V trimmed by 0 bases and J by 1 base, 5 bases remained unmatched. CDR1 and CDR2 from the germline V gene are SGHKS and YYEKEE (reference sequence). The CDR3 DNA follows: TGTGCCAGCAGCTTGGTGGCCGGGACAGGGGGCACAGATACGCAGTATTTT. Protein sequence: CASSLVAGTGGTDTQYF.